The T cell receptor (beta chain) under discussion was sequenced for a study of T cell responses to AZD1222 COVID-19 vaccine. Some clones are missing from TCRdb's copy, which holds only in-frame ones; the method was immunoSEQ multiplex PCR. The sample has 100,000 to 150,000 clones, just over 90% seen once. The germline CDR1 and CDR2 sequences are SGHNT and YYREEE (reference sequence). The V gene lost 4 bases and the J gene lost 2 bases, with 7 bases spanning the gap. The CDR3 spans 12 residues. The input for sequencing was peripheral blood, taken on day 0 of AZD1222 vaccination. The chain is built from TRBV5-4 and TRBJ2-7; D gene ambiguous. The TCR originated in an adult in good health. The CDR3 bases are TGTGCCAGCAGCCTCGAACCCTACGAGCAGTACTTC. Residues: CASSLEPYEQYF.